This T cell receptor (beta chain) was recorded in a study of shared clonotypes between healthy human individuals. As for the study in general: Each donor contributed plates that comprised three CD4 naive, three CD4 memory, two CD8 naive and one CD8 memory. General observations from the study: Memory subsets generally showed smaller estimated richness than naive subsets did. Sequencing of the sorted subsets was shown by rarefaction to be incomplete despite large depth.

CD45RO-negative, CCR7-positively selected cells formed the naive CD8 fraction, excluding terminally differentiated effector memory CD45RA+ cells. Deep was the level used in running the assay. TCRdb's table, derived via immunoSEQ multiplex PCR, lists solely in-frame clones and lacks some. Of about 1.9 million clones in the sample, 93% were seen once. A note on this clone: Its specificity is not known.

The germline gives CDR1 MDHEN, CDR2 SYDVKM. V was cut by 5 bases and J by 3 bases, with 11 bases left in between. CDR3 length equals 14 residues. Sequenced sample: naive CD8+ T cells from PBMCs. The source is a man aged 18 to 29 in good health. Some clones in this sample may be carry-over from other donors' samples. The chain joins TRBV28 to TRBJ1-5; D gene unclear. The CDR3 is CASSPHHNNQPQHF. CDR3 DNA: TGTGCCAGCAGTCCGCACCACAACAATCAGCCCCAGCATTTT.